A selection of T cell receptor beta chains follows, all from one sample in a study of response to subunit inactivated influenza vaccine. TCRdb ran MiXCR on the RT-PCR reads and lists one entry per CDR3 protein. This sample has 500,000 to 550,000 distinct CDR3 sequences, with around 25% found just once. These data were likewise used in another study, on T cells expressing NK-cell markers.

The input for sequencing was CD4+ T cells sorted from PBMCs, taken less than 13 days after vaccination. These receptors all stem from a man aged 50 or older who received an inactivated influenza vaccine. The CDR3 runs from the conserved cysteine through the conserved F or W. A D gene is named only where the DNA matches it firmly. Rows give clone size only sometimes, using once, few, many, or a class for an expanded clone.

D	size	V	J	DNA	CDR3
-	-	TRBV12-3/TRBV12-4	TRBJ2-1	TGTGCCAGCAGGTTGTCTCTCAATGAGCAGTTCTTC	CASRLSLNEQFF
TRBD1	many	TRBV7-9	TRBJ2-3	TGTGCCAGCAGCTCCGGCAGGGGGCTACACACAGATACGCAGTATTTT	CASSSGRGLHTDTQYF
-	-	TRBV20-1	TRBJ2-3	TGCAGTGCTAGATCGCATAGGGGGAGCCGCACAGATACGCAGTATTTT	CSARSHRGSRTDTQYF
-	-	TRBV3-1	TRBJ2-7	TGTGCCAGCAGCCAAAGCCAGGGGTATAACGAGCAGTACTTC	CASSQSQGYNEQYF
-	few	TRBV29-1	TRBJ1-2	TGCAGCGTTGTCAGGTTACTCGGCTATGGCTACACCTTC	CSVVRLLGYGYTF
-	-	TRBV5-5	TRBJ2-5	TGTGCCAGCAGCACCGGGACCCTTGGAGAGACCCAGTACTTC	CASSTGTLGETQYF
-	few	TRBV12-3/TRBV12-4	TRBJ2-7	TGTGCCAGCAGGAGGGGCCCGGGGGAGCAGTACTTC	CASRRGPGEQYF
-	few	TRBV7-9	TRBJ2-3	TGTGCCAGCAGTGAAGGAGGTGGCACAGATACGCAGTATTTT	CASSEGGGTDTQYF
-	-	TRBV7-2	TRBJ1-2	TGTGCCAGCAGACCCACTGGACGGCTCCCTTATGGCTACACCTTC	CASRPTGRLPYGYTF
TRBD2	many	TRBV7-2	TRBJ2-5	TGTGCCAGCAGCCGTTCCCGGACTAGTATCATTGAGACCCAGTACTTC	CASSRSRTSIIETQYF
-	-	TRBV3-1	TRBJ1-1	TGTGCCAGCAGCCAAGTTGAGGGGGACACTGAAGCTTTCTTT	CASSQVEGDTEAFF
-	-	TRBV5-1	TRBJ2-7	TGCGCCAGCGGCCATCCCGGGGCCCGTGATTACGAGCAGTACTTC	CASGHPGARDYEQYF
-	-	TRBV7-6	TRBJ2-1	TGTGCCAGCAGCTTAGGTGGGACTCAGTACAATGAGCAGTTCTTC	CASSLGGTQYNEQFF
-	-	TRBV20-1	TRBJ2-7	TGCAGTGCCCCTAGGGTCCTAGGAGACGAGCAGTACTTC	CSAPRVLGDEQYF
-	-	TRBV20-1	TRBJ2-1	TGCAGTGCTGAGCCGCCAGGGAATGAGCAGTTCTTC	CSAEPPGNEQFF
-	-	TRBV15	TRBJ1-2	TGTGCCACCAGCGGGTCTGACGGGGGCTACACCTTC	CATSGSDGGYTF
TRBD2	-	TRBV4-3	TRBJ2-2	TGCGCCAGCAGCCGAACTAGCGGGGGGGCGTATACCGGGGAGCTGTTTTTT	CASSRTSGGAYTGELFF
-	-	TRBV10-3	TRBJ1-1	TGTGCCATCAGTGAGTCCCATAAGCAGGCTGAAGCTTTCTTT	CAISESHKQAEAFF
TRBD2	-	TRBV4-3	TRBJ2-1	TGCGCCAGCAGCCAAGGCGGGGGGGCCGGCGATGAGCAGTTCTTC	CASSQGGGAGDEQFF
TRBD2	-	TRBV29-1	TRBJ2-7	TGCAGCGTTGCGGCGGGAGAATATTACGAGCAGTACTTC	CSVAAGEYYEQYF
-	-	TRBV6-5	TRBJ1-4	TGTGCCAGCAGTTACTCGTGGGTACAGATTAATGAAAAACTGTTTTTT	CASSYSWVQINEKLFF
-	few	TRBV4-2	TRBJ2-7	TGTGCCAGCAGCCAAGATGGGCAGGGTACGGGGCTGGGCTTC	CASSQDGQGTGLGF